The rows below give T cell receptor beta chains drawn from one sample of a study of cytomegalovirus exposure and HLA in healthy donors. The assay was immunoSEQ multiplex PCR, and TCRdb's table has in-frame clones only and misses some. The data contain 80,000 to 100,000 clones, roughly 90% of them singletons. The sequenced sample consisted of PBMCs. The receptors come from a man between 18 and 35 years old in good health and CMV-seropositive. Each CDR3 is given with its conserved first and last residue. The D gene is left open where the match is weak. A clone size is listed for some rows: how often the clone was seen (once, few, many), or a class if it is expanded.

CDR3 protein: CASSAGTNYNSPLHF; CDR3 DNA: TGTGCCAGCAGTGCCGGGACAAACTATAATTCACCCCTCCACTTT; J gene: TRBJ1-6; V gene: TRBV6-1; clone size: .; D gene: .
CDR3 protein: CASSSSLAGLYNEQFF; CDR3 DNA: TGTGCCAGCAGTTCCTCCCTAGCGGGCCTCTACAATGAGCAGTTCTTC; J gene: TRBJ2-1; V gene: TRBV28; clone size: .; D gene: TRBD2
CDR3 protein: CASTFSRGGMNTGELFF; CDR3 DNA: TGTGCCAGCACCTTCTCGAGAGGGGGAATGAACACCGGGGAGCTGTTTTTT; J gene: TRBJ2-2; V gene: TRBV7-2; clone size: .; D gene: .
CDR3 protein: CASRNSGSTTDTQYF; CDR3 DNA: TGTGCCAGCAGAAATAGCGGGAGTACCACAGATACGCAGTATTTT; J gene: TRBJ2-3; V gene: TRBV25-1; clone size: .; D gene: TRBD2
CDR3 protein: CAISEPSGGAPSRFF; CDR3 DNA: TGTGCCATCAGTGAGCCTAGCGGGGGGGCCCCCTCTCGGTTCTTC; J gene: TRBJ2-1; V gene: TRBV10-3; clone size: once; D gene: TRBD2
CDR3 protein: CASSLRDRLFNEQFF; CDR3 DNA: TGTGCCAGCAGCCTCAGGGACAGACTATTCAATGAGCAGTTCTTC; J gene: TRBJ2-1; V gene: TRBV5-4; clone size: .; D gene: TRBD1
CDR3 protein: CASSQEFMGRSYEQYF; CDR3 DNA: TGCGCCAGCAGCCAAGAATTTATGGGGCGATCCTACGAGCAGTACTTC; J gene: TRBJ2-7; V gene: TRBV4-1; clone size: .; D gene: .
CDR3 protein: CASSLNMILTGGVNEKLFF; CDR3 DNA: TGTGCCAGCAGCCTAAATATGATCCTAACAGGGGGCGTAAATGAAAAACTGTTTTTT; J gene: TRBJ1-4; V gene: TRBV4-2; clone size: .; D gene: TRBD1
CDR3 protein: CASSLWGQGSYEQYF; CDR3 DNA: TGTGCCAGCAGCTTATGGGGACAGGGGTCGTACGAGCAGTACTTC; J gene: TRBJ2-7; V gene: TRBV7-2; clone size: .; D gene: TRBD1
CDR3 protein: CASSFLGTGVSPLHF; CDR3 DNA: TGTGCCAGCAGTTTTCTCGGGACAGGGGTTTCACCCCTCCACTTT; J gene: TRBJ1-6; V gene: TRBV27; clone size: .; D gene: TRBD1
CDR3 protein: CASSLAGTGDYEQYF; CDR3 DNA: TGTGCCAGCAGCTTAGCCGGGACAGGGGACTACGAGCAGTACTTC; J gene: TRBJ2-7; V gene: TRBV7-2; clone size: .; D gene: TRBD1
CDR3 protein: CAISDLQGRQYF; CDR3 DNA: TGTGCCATCAGTGACCTACAGGGAAGGCAGTATTTT; J gene: TRBJ2-3; V gene: TRBV10-3; clone size: .; D gene: .
CDR3 protein: CARPPGLGFNEQFF; CDR3 DNA: TGTGCCAGACCCCCGGGACTAGGGTTCAATGAGCAGTTCTTC; J gene: TRBJ2-1; V gene: TRBV6-6; clone size: .; D gene: TRBD2
CDR3 protein: CASSRQGASEQYF; CDR3 DNA: TGTGCCAGTAGTAGGCAGGGGGCGTCCGAGCAGTACTTC; J gene: TRBJ2-7; V gene: TRBV19; clone size: .; D gene: TRBD1
CDR3 protein: CASSEFAGDNTGELFF; CDR3 DNA: TGTGCCAGCAGTGAATTCGCGGGAGACAACACCGGGGAGCTGTTTTTT; J gene: TRBJ2-2; V gene: TRBV2; clone size: .; D gene: TRBD2
CDR3 protein: CASSPDRAYGYTF; CDR3 DNA: TGCGCCAGCAGCCCGGACAGGGCCTATGGCTACACCTTC; J gene: TRBJ1-2; V gene: TRBV10-1; clone size: .; D gene: TRBD1
CDR3 protein: CASSSGLAGEQETQYF; CDR3 DNA: TGCGCCAGCAGCTCGGGGTTAGCGGGAGAACAAGAGACCCAGTACTTC; J gene: TRBJ2-5; V gene: TRBV4-1; clone size: .; D gene: TRBD2
CDR3 protein: CASSYTGYEQYF; CDR3 DNA: TGTGCCAGCAGTTATACAGGGTACGAGCAGTACTTC; J gene: TRBJ2-7; V gene: TRBV5-4; clone size: .; D gene: .
CDR3 protein: CASSLGGTGYTF; CDR3 DNA: TGTGCCAGCAGCCTGGGGGGGACCGGCTACACCTTC; J gene: TRBJ1-2; V gene: TRBV11-3; clone size: .; D gene: .
CDR3 protein: CASSLNSYEQYF; CDR3 DNA: TGTGCCAGCAGCTTGAACAGCTACGAGCAGTACTTC; J gene: TRBJ2-7; V gene: TRBV7-2; clone size: .; D gene: .
CDR3 protein: CASSAPAGSYEQYF; CDR3 DNA: TGTGCCAGTAGTGCCCCGGCGGGCTCCTACGAGCAGTACTTC; J gene: TRBJ2-7; V gene: TRBV19; clone size: .; D gene: .
CDR3 protein: CSVEGGAGAWETQYF; CDR3 DNA: TGCAGCGTTGAAGGGGGAGCAGGGGCTTGGGAGACCCAGTACTTC; J gene: TRBJ2-5; V gene: TRBV29-1; clone size: once; D gene: .
CDR3 protein: CATSSGQVQPQHF; CDR3 DNA: TGTGCCACCAGTAGCGGACAGGTCCAGCCCCAGCATTTT; J gene: TRBJ1-5; V gene: TRBV15; clone size: .; D gene: TRBD1
CDR3 protein: CASSPPGGSLSYNEQFF; CDR3 DNA: TGTGCCAGCAGCCCCCCGGGGGGGTCCCTCTCCTACAATGAGCAGTTCTTC; J gene: TRBJ2-1; V gene: TRBV9; clone size: .; D gene: TRBD2
CDR3 protein: CASSIDRGVSEQYF; CDR3 DNA: TGTGCCAGCAGCATAGACAGGGGGGTTTCCGAGCAGTACTTC; J gene: TRBJ2-7; V gene: TRBV7-6; clone size: .; D gene: TRBD1
CDR3 protein: CASSPLRIAKNIQYF; CDR3 DNA: TGTGCCAGCAGCCCACTACGGATAGCCAAAAACATTCAGTACTTC; J gene: TRBJ2-4; V gene: TRBV7-8; clone size: .; D gene: .
CDR3 protein: CASSLVGQYGYTF; CDR3 DNA: TGTGCCAGCAGCTTAGTCGGACAGTATGGCTACACCTTC; J gene: TRBJ1-2; V gene: TRBV7-9; clone size: .; D gene: .
CDR3 protein: CASSSSWTGNSPLHF; CDR3 DNA: TGTGCCAGCAGCTCCTCTTGGACAGGGAATTCACCCCTCCACTTT; J gene: TRBJ1-6; V gene: TRBV27; clone size: .; D gene: TRBD1
CDR3 protein: CASSNIQGSYNEQFF; CDR3 DNA: TGTGCCAGTAGTAACATACAGGGTTCTTACAATGAGCAGTTCTTC; J gene: TRBJ2-1; V gene: TRBV19; clone size: .; D gene: .
CDR3 protein: CASNTGGKYQPQHF; CDR3 DNA: TGTGCCAGCAATACGGGGGGCAAATATCAGCCCCAGCATTTT; J gene: TRBJ1-5; V gene: TRBV4-2; clone size: .; D gene: .
CDR3 protein: CASSQDLAGDEKLFF; CDR3 DNA: TGCGCCAGCAGCCAAGATCTGGCAGGGGATGAAAAACTGTTTTTT; J gene: TRBJ1-4; V gene: TRBV4-3; clone size: once; D gene: .
CDR3 protein: CASRILNSGDNNEQFF; CDR3 DNA: TGCGCCAGCAGGATACTGAATAGCGGTGATAACAATGAGCAGTTCTTC; J gene: TRBJ2-1; V gene: TRBV10-2; clone size: .; D gene: .
CDR3 protein: CASSLVRGPYEQYF; CDR3 DNA: TGTGCCAGCAGCTTAGTCAGGGGGCCCTACGAGCAGTACTTC; J gene: TRBJ2-7; V gene: TRBV11-2; clone size: .; D gene: TRBD1
CDR3 protein: CASSSDREIQNTGELFF; CDR3 DNA: TGTGCCAGTAGTTCGGACAGGGAGATCCAGAACACCGGGGAGCTGTTTTTT; J gene: TRBJ2-2; V gene: TRBV19; clone size: .; D gene: TRBD1
CDR3 protein: CASSIGGETQYF; CDR3 DNA: TGCGCCAGCAGTATAGGGGGAGAGACCCAGTACTTC; J gene: TRBJ2-5; V gene: TRBV10-1; clone size: .; D gene: .
CDR3 protein: CASSQGLASGPWSTQYF; CDR3 DNA: TGTGCCAGCAGCCAAGGGCTAGCTAGCGGGCCTTGGAGTACGCAGTATTTT; J gene: TRBJ2-3; V gene: TRBV14; clone size: few; D gene: TRBD2
CDR3 protein: CASSPRTGQDYNSPLHF; CDR3 DNA: TGTGCCAGCTCACCGCGGACAGGGCAAGACTATAATTCACCCCTCCACTTT; J gene: TRBJ1-6; V gene: TRBV18; clone size: few; D gene: TRBD1
CDR3 protein: CASSVASGTGDQETQYF; CDR3 DNA: TGTGCCAGCAGCGTAGCATCTGGGACAGGGGATCAAGAGACCCAGTACTTC; J gene: TRBJ2-5; V gene: TRBV9; clone size: .; D gene: TRBD1
CDR3 protein: CASSSTGTDSGNTIYF; CDR3 DNA: TGCGCCAGCAGCTCAACCGGGACAGACTCTGGAAACACCATATATTTT; J gene: TRBJ1-3; V gene: TRBV5-1; clone size: .; D gene: TRBD1
CDR3 protein: CASSRSGGILDEQYF; CDR3 DNA: TGTGCCAGCAGCCGCTCTGGGGGGATTTTGGACGAGCAGTACTTC; J gene: TRBJ2-7; V gene: TRBV5-4; clone size: .; D gene: .
CDR3 protein: CASRDTGLDEQYF; CDR3 DNA: TGTGCCAGCAGAGATACAGGTCTTGACGAGCAGTACTTC; J gene: TRBJ2-7; V gene: TRBV2; clone size: .; D gene: .
CDR3 protein: CASSFRFQWHEQFF; CDR3 DNA: TGTGCCAGCAGCTTCAGGTTTCAGTGGCATGAGCAGTTCTTC; J gene: TRBJ2-1; V gene: TRBV11-1; clone size: .; D gene: .
CDR3 protein: CASGLTQGTRGVNQPQHF; CDR3 DNA: TGTGCTAGTGGTTTGACCCAAGGAACCAGGGGCGTCAATCAGCCCCAGCATTTT; J gene: TRBJ1-5; V gene: TRBV12-5; clone size: .; D gene: .
CDR3 protein: CASSPQGMNGYTF; CDR3 DNA: TGTGCCAGCAGCCCACAGGGGATGAATGGCTACACCTTC; J gene: TRBJ1-2; V gene: TRBV5-4; clone size: .; D gene: TRBD1
CDR3 protein: CASSPAEGGRNEQFF; CDR3 DNA: TGTGCCAGCTCACCCGCCGAGGGAGGGCGTAATGAGCAGTTCTTC; J gene: TRBJ2-1; V gene: TRBV18; clone size: .; D gene: TRBD2